A selection of T cell receptor beta chains follows, all from one sample in a study of cytomegalovirus exposure and HLA in healthy donors. Only in-frame clones appear in the TCRdb table, and some are missing; sequencing was by immunoSEQ multiplex PCR. The profile covers around 190,000 clones, with around 77% appearing a single time and 2.9% taken by the ten largest. The sample taken for sequencing was PBMCs. The receptors derive from a woman aged 25-40 years in good health and CMV-seronegative. CDR3s include the opening cysteine and the closing phenylalanine or tryptophan. A D gene is named only where the DNA matches it firmly. Not all rows give a size; the values are once, few, many and, for expanded clones, a class.

d_call	v_call	clone_size	j_call	cdr3_nt	cdr3_aa
NA	TRBV11-2	NA	TRBJ2-3	TGTGCCAGCAGCTTAGTAATCCGAGGCACAGATACGCAGTATTTT	CASSLVIRGTDTQYF
TRBD2	TRBV6-1	NA	TRBJ2-5	TGTGCCAGCAGTGTTTTAGGAGTAGCGGGAGTTGGAGAGACCCAGTACTTC	CASSVLGVAGVGETQYF
NA	TRBV7-9	NA	TRBJ2-7	TGTTCCAGCAGCGCTACAGGGGGGACTATCTACGAGCAGTACTTC	CSSSATGGTIYEQYF
NA	TRBV7-7	NA	TRBJ2-1	TGTGCTAGCAGCGCGGGACTTCCTCCGTACAATGAGCAGTTCTTC	CASSAGLPPYNEQFF
NA	TRBV6-6	NA	TRBJ2-3	TGTGCCAGCAGTTACATTCCAAGCACAGATACGCAGTATTTT	CASSYIPSTDTQYF
NA	TRBV30	once	TRBJ2-7	TGTGCCTGGAGTGTAGGGGTCGGGGGAGCGGGCTACGAGCAGTACTTC	CAWSVGVGGAGYEQYF
NA	TRBV29-1	NA	TRBJ1-1	TGCAGCGTTTCGAAGTCATCAGGAATCACTGAAGCTTTCTTT	CSVSKSSGITEAFF
TRBD1	TRBV6-5	NA	TRBJ1-5	TGTGCCAGCAGTTACTCGAGCGGGACAGGGTACCAGCCCCAGCATTTT	CASSYSSGTGYQPQHF
TRBD2	TRBV2	NA	TRBJ2-5	TGTGCCAGCACGACTAGCGGAGAGACCCAGTACTTC	CASTTSGETQYF
TRBD1	TRBV6-5	NA	TRBJ1-6	TGTACCAGCAGTTACAGGGGCAAATATTCACCCCTCCACTTT	CTSSYRGKYSPLHF
TRBD1	TRBV19	NA	TRBJ2-7	TGTGCCAGCACGGGACAGGCGAACTTTGGAAAGCAGTACTTC	CASTGQANFGKQYF
NA	TRBV6-6	NA	TRBJ2-2	TGTGCCAGCAGTTACTCTCCTACTAGGAACACCGGGGAGCTGTTTTTT	CASSYSPTRNTGELFF
NA	TRBV11-2	NA	TRBJ1-1	TGTGCCAGCAGCTTTATAACTCTACAGGTCCCTCGGCACACTGAAGCTTTCTTT	CASSFITLQVPRHTEAFF
TRBD1	TRBV6-1	few	TRBJ1-2	TGTGCCAGCAATACAGGGGGCTATGGCTACACCTTC	CASNTGGYGYTF
NA	TRBV5-1	NA	TRBJ1-1	TGCGCCAGCAGTGGAGGGAAACTCGAAGCTTTCTTT	CASSGGKLEAFF
TRBD2	TRBV7-9	NA	TRBJ2-3	TGTGCCAGCAGCTTAGGGGCGGGGGTAACAGATACGCAGTATTTT	CASSLGAGVTDTQYF
TRBD1	TRBV6-1	NA	TRBJ2-2	TGTGCCAGCAGTGAAATGAGAGGGACAGGGTACACCGGGGAGCTGTTTTTT	CASSEMRGTGYTGELFF
NA	TRBV7-9	NA	TRBJ1-2	TGTGCCAGCAGCCCTCGGGGAGCTAACTATGGCTACACCTTC	CASSPRGANYGYTF
TRBD2	TRBV11-2	NA	TRBJ2-1	TGTGCCAGCAGCACAGCTAGCGGTGTGAGGGTATGGCAGTTCTTC	CASSTASGVRVWQFF
TRBD2	TRBV18	NA	TRBJ2-3	TGTGCCAGCTCACCACGGCTAGCGGGAGCGTTAGATACGCAGTATTTT	CASSPRLAGALDTQYF
NA	TRBV9	NA	TRBJ1-4	TGTGCCAGCAGCGTCGGGGTCACTAATGAAAAACTGTTTTTT	CASSVGVTNEKLFF
TRBD1	TRBV5-1	NA	TRBJ2-3	TGCGCCAGCAGCCCCGACAGGGAGTGGGATACGCAGTATTTT	CASSPDREWDTQYF
TRBD1	TRBV5-1	once	TRBJ1-2	TGCGCCAGCAGCACGGAGGGCCAGGGGGTCGGGTATGGCTACACCTTC	CASSTEGQGVGYGYTF
TRBD1	TRBV7-2	NA	TRBJ1-5	TGTGCCAGCAGCTCGGACAGGGCCGGCAATCAGCCCCAGCATTTT	CASSSDRAGNQPQHF
TRBD1	TRBV7-9	NA	TRBJ1-2	TGTGCCAGCAGCGGAGACAGGGGGGGGTATGGCTACACCTTC	CASSGDRGGYGYTF
TRBD1	TRBV27	NA	TRBJ2-1	TGTGCCAGCAGTTTCCGGGACAGGGGTTCGAATGAGCAGTTCTTC	CASSFRDRGSNEQFF
NA	TRBV4-1	once	TRBJ1-2	TGCGCCAGCAGCCAATATGACGGAGCTAACTATGGCTACACCTTC	CASSQYDGANYGYTF
NA	TRBV30	NA	TRBJ2-3	TGTGCCTGGAGTGTCGGCAAGACTACTAGCACAGATACGCAGTATTTT	CAWSVGKTTSTDTQYF
TRBD1	TRBV6-1	few	TRBJ1-4	TGTGCCAGCAGTGAAGCGGGACAGGGTGTTTTT	CASSEAGQGVF
NA	TRBV15	NA	TRBJ1-5	TGTGCCACCAGCAGAGGCAGGGGTCTCAATCAGCCCCAGCATTTT	CATSRGRGLNQPQHF
NA	TRBV2	NA	TRBJ2-1	TGTGCCAGCAGTGACTCTTCGAGGGGGGGTTATGAGCAGTTCTTC	CASSDSSRGGYEQFF
NA	TRBV7-9	NA	TRBJ1-2	TGTGCCAGTCGGGCGGACAGCAACTATGGCTACACCTTC	CASRADSNYGYTF
TRBD2	TRBV7-2	NA	TRBJ2-5	TGTGCCAGTCGAGTGGGACTAGCGCCAGAGACCCAGTACTTC	CASRVGLAPETQYF
NA	TRBV4-1	NA	TRBJ2-1	TGCGCCAGCAGCCCTCTAGCCCTAGGCTACAATGAGCAGTTCTTC	CASSPLALGYNEQFF
TRBD2	TRBV27	once	TRBJ2-1	TGTGCCAGCAGTTTTTCCGGGACTACCTGGGGTGAGCAGTTCTTC	CASSFSGTTWGEQFF
NA	TRBV9	NA	TRBJ1-1	TGTGCCAGCAGCATTGGGGCGGGAAACACTGAAGCTTTCTTT	CASSIGAGNTEAFF
NA	TRBV28	NA	TRBJ1-2	TGTGCCAGCAGTTTAGCGGGGTATGGCTACACCTTC	CASSLAGYGYTF
TRBD2	TRBV27	NA	TRBJ2-1	TGTGCCAGCAGTTTAGCCCGGGGGGGCTTTCGTGAGCAGTTCTTC	CASSLARGGFREQFF
NA	TRBV6-5	NA	TRBJ1-2	TGTGCCAGCAGTGAGGCCGTTGTCTATGGCTACACCTTC	CASSEAVVYGYTF
TRBD1	TRBV6-1	NA	TRBJ1-4	TGTGCCAGCCGGACAGGGTGGGCTGAAAAACTGTTTTTT	CASRTGWAEKLFF
NA	TRBV6-5	once	TRBJ1-2	TGTGCCAGCAGTTACTCGGAACAGGGTCACTATGGCTACACCTTC	CASSYSEQGHYGYTF
NA	TRBV10-3	NA	TRBJ2-1	TGTGCCATCAGTGAACTATCCGAGGGCAATGAGCAGTTCTTC	CAISELSEGNEQFF
TRBD2	TRBV6-1	NA	TRBJ2-1	TGTGCCAGCAACGCGCCTAGCGGAACCTACAATGAGCAGTTCTTC	CASNAPSGTYNEQFF
TRBD1	TRBV19	NA	TRBJ1-1	TGTGCCAGTAGTATAGGACAGGGAAGCACTGAAGCTTTCTTT	CASSIGQGSTEAFF
NA	TRBV6-6	NA	TRBJ1-1	TGTGCCAGCAGTTACAGAGGGAGGAACACTGAAGCTTTCTTT	CASSYRGRNTEAFF
NA	TRBV28	few	TRBJ1-5	TGTGCCAGCAATCCTCTGAGTAATAGCAATCAGCCCCAGCATTTT	CASNPLSNSNQPQHF
TRBD2	TRBV2	few	TRBJ2-7	TGTGCCAGCAGGGCACCGGGACTAGCGGGAGGAGAGCAGTACTTC	CASRAPGLAGGEQYF
TRBD2	TRBV29-1	NA	TRBJ2-1	TGCAGCGCCAAAGGACTAGCTCCCTACAATGAGCAGTTCTTC	CSAKGLAPYNEQFF
NA	TRBV9	once	TRBJ2-7	TGTGCCAGCAGCGCGGGAGGGGACCGGGACAGGGCATACGAGCAGTACTTC	CASSAGGDRDRAYEQYF
NA	TRBV6-5	NA	TRBJ2-5	TGTGCCAGCAGCCCCCAAGGGGGAGAGACCCAGTACTTC	CASSPQGGETQYF
NA	TRBV5-6	few	TRBJ1-5	TGTGCCAGCAGCTCGGGGGGTTACAGCCGTCTCCAGCATTTT	CASSSGGYSRLQHF
NA	TRBV27	NA	TRBJ1-6	TGTGCCAGCAGTTCCGCGGGTAATTCACCCCTCCACTTT	CASSSAGNSPLHF
NA	TRBV18	NA	TRBJ2-7	TGTGCCAGCTCACCACCTAGCGCAGACGAGCAGTACTTC	CASSPPSADEQYF
NA	TRBV4-1	NA	TRBJ2-3	TGCGCCAGCAGCCCCAGAGGGAAAGATACGCAGTATTTT	CASSPRGKDTQYF